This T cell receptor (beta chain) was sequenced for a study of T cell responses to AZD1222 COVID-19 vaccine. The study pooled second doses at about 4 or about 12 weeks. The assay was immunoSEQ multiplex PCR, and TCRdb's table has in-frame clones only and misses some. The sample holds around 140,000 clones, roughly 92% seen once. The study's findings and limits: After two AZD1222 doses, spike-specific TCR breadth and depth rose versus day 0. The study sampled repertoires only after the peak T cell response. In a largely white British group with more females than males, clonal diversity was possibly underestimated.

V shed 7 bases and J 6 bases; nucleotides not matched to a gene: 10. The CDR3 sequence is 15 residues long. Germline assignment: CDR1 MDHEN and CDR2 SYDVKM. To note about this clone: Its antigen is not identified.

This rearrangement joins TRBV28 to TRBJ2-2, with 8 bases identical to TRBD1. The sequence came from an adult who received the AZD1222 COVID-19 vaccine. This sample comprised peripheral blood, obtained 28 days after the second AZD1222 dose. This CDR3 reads CASTVGQGVSGELFF. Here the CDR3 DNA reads TGTGCCAGCACCGTTGGACAGGGTGTATCCGGGGAGCTGTTTTTT.